The source of this T cell receptor beta chain is a study of blood T cell repertoires in COVID-19. The overall study: Samples taken during acute and convalescent COVID-19 were collected in the United States, Italy and Spain. Sources were T cells, B-cell-depleted T cells, or PBMCs; the material itself was cDNA or gDNA.

Germline V gives CDR1 MDHEN, CDR2 SYDVKM. The V and J ends lost 5 bases and 5 bases respectively, with 13 bases between them. The CDR3 has 14 residues. Original methodology: Amplification from reference gene primers served as the basis for estimated nucleated cell counts. Using immunoSEQ multiplex PCR, the repertoire was profiled, and TCRdb retains in-frame clones only, with some absent. That table furnishes V, J and clone size, whereas the DNA furnished D and trimming. Here the sample spans about 130,000 clones, approximately 80% being singletons. J is TRBJ1-3 and V is TRBV28; weak D call: TRBD1 (6 bases). The TCR comes from a woman aged 50 to 60 with acute or convalescent COVID-19. Source material: peripheral blood. CDR3 in DNA: TGTGCCAGCAGTCCCCCGGACAGACGAAACACCATATATTTT. Translation: CASSPPDRRNTIYF.